The 25 T cell receptor beta chains in this list originate from one sample, sequenced in a study of CD8+CD57+ T cells in acquired aplastic anemia. Whoever was chosen for sequencing had shown CD8+CD57+ cell expansion by flow cytometry. TCR beta VDJ and CDR3 profiling used genomic DNA as template. TCRdb called the reads again in MiXCR, with one record for every CDR3 protein. The repertoire includes a few hundred thousand distinct CDR3 sequences, under 55% of them detected once, and just under 20% sits in the top ten. Sequencing input: sorted CD4+, CD8+, or CD8+CD57+ T cells (not recorded which) from PBMCs. These receptors all stem from a human donor with aplastic anemia.

For this clonotype: Possible read error: a much larger clone is one base away. CDR3 sequence (DNA): TGTGCCAGCAGTGGACTAGCGGGGGGGCCCTACGAGCAGTACTTC. This translates into CASSGLAGGPYEQYF. The chain is built from TRBV6-1 and TRBJ2-7; 14 nucleotides align to TRBD2. This CDR3 region has 15 residues. The V segment lost 4 bases and the J segment 2 bases; nucleotides outside the gene matches: 1. CDR1 is MNHNS, CDR2 SASEGT, per germline.

This clonotype was counted ten times or more. Written as DNA, the CDR3 is TGTGCCAGCAGTGGCCCTGCCGACAATCAGCCCCAGCATTTT. Translated, it gives CASSGPADNQPQHF. The chain has TRBV6-1 and TRBJ1-5, with D uncertain. The V end lost 4 bases, the J end lost 3 bases, and 10 bases lay between the germline ends. Germline CDR1 MNHNS, CDR2 SASEGT. The CDR3 is 14 amino acids.

This clonotype was seen a few times. This chain links TRBV20-1 with TRBJ2-7; maybe TRBD1 (5 bases). The germline V and J ends were trimmed by 3 bases and 6 bases, with 9 bases remaining between them. CDR1 is DFQATT, CDR2 SNEGSKA, per germline (reference sequence). The CDR3 runs 11 residues. The CDR3 loop reads CSASAGLEQYV. The CDR3 bases are TGCAGTGCTAGCGCAGGGCTCGAGCAGTACGTC.

The chain is built from TRBV25-1 and TRBJ1-4; 7 bases line up with TRBD1. The ends lost 1 base at V and 5 bases at J; junction bases unmatched: 7. Looked up from germline, CDR1 is MGHDK and CDR2 is SYGVNS. This CDR3 has 16 amino acids. The CDR3 reads CASSEFRGTDNEKLFF. CDR3 in DNA: TGTGCCAGCAGTGAATTCAGGGGGACGGACAATGAAAAACTGTTTTTT.

This sequence joins TRBV5-1 and TRBJ2-5, with 8 bases identical to TRBD1. This CDR3 is 14 amino acids long. V lost 2 bases and J lost 3; bases outside the gene matches: 3. In germline, CDR1 is SGHRS, CDR2 YFSETQ. The CDR3 nucleotides are TGCGCCAGCAGCTTTGGACAGGGCAAAGAGACCCAGTACTTC. It encodes CASSFGQGKETQYF.

This clonotype was seen at least ten times. The rearrangement joins TRBV25-1 to TRBJ1-2, with TRBD1 matching over 9 bases. The CDR3 is 16 amino acids. Unmatched junction bases numbered 7, after V lost 4 bases and J lost 1 base. The germline CDR1 and CDR2 sequences are MGHDK and SYGVNS. CDR3: CASSARTGDYNYGYTF. CDR3 DNA: TGTGCCAGCAGTGCCCGGACAGGGGACTATAACTATGGCTACACCTTC.

The chain links TRBV7-9 to TRBJ2-7, with 9 bases identical to TRBD1. The CDR3 length is 15 residues. Germline CDR1 reads SEHNR; CDR2 reads FQNEAQ (reference sequence). The ends lost 5 bases at V and 6 bases at J; junction bases unmatched: 11. The CDR3 spells CASSRQGQGTIEQYF. CDR3 sequence (DNA): TGTGCCAGCAGCCGGCAGGGACAGGGTACCATCGAGCAGTACTTC.

This clonotype was seen repeatedly, ten times or more. The rearrangement links TRBV19 to TRBJ2-5; D not resolved. From germline, CDR1 is LNHDA and CDR2 SQIVND (reference sequence). V was cut by 3 bases and J by 4 bases, with 15 bases left in between. The CDR3 is 15 amino acids. This CDR3 is CASSMRRPQGETQYF. In DNA, the CDR3 is TGTGCCAGTAGTATGAGGCGGCCACAAGGAGAGACCCAGTACTTC.

This clonotype was counted a single time. The gene calls are TRBV29-1 and TRBJ1-1, with D perhaps matching TRBD1 (5 bases). Germline V gene lookup returns CDR1 SQVTM and CDR2 ANQGSEA. Between the trimmed V and J ends, which lost 3 bases and 6 bases, there was a span of 14 bases. This CDR3 comprises 13 residues. The CDR3, as DNA: TGCAGCGTTGAGGTCAGGGAGTTCTCTGAAGCTTTCTTT. Its protein product is CSVEVREFSEAFF.

This clonotype has only a few counts. A read error is possible here, since a much larger clone lies one base away. V usage is TRBV2 and J usage is TRBJ2-2; possible D gene TRBD2, 5 bases. CDR1 and CDR2 (germline): SNHLY, FYNNEI. The CDR3 is 17 amino acids. CDR3 amino acids: CASSGGLALGTTGELVF. The CDR3 DNA reads TGTGCCAGCAGTGGAGGACTTGCCCTTGGCACCACCGGGGAGCTGGTTTTT.

This chain connects TRBV30 to TRBJ1-5; a weak D match, TRBD1 (5 bases). The V gene lost 4 bases and the J gene lost 0 bases, with 16 bases spanning the gap. The V gene's germline CDR1 is GTSNPN and CDR2 SVGIG (reference sequence). CDR3 length: 16 amino acids. This chain's CDR3 is CAWTEGISGSNQPQHF. In DNA, the CDR3 is TGTGCCTGGACAGAGGGGATAAGTGGTAGCAATCAGCCCCAGCATTTT.

The V and J genes are TRBV12-3 or TRBV12-4 and TRBJ1-5; D is undetermined. V shed 6 bases and J shed 7 bases, with 19 bases lying between them. The CDR3 covers 15 residues. As DNA, the CDR3 is TGTGCCAGCAGCGCTAACCTGGACGGTCGGCAGCCCCAGCATTTT. The encoded protein is CASSANLDGRQPQHF.

This chain connects TRBV28 to TRBJ2-5, with 8 bases identical to TRBD2. The CDR3 totals 15 residues. Germline values: CDR1 MDHEN, CDR2 SYDVKM. The trim removed 6 bases at V and 1 base at J, leaving 7 bases unmatched. The CDR3 coding sequence is TGTGCCAGCAGGGGTAGCGGGGCCTCCCAAGAGACCCAGTACTTC. This sequence encodes CASRGSGASQETQYF.

The chain is built from TRBV7-2 and TRBJ1-2; a weak D match, TRBD1 (5 bases). Germline CDR1 SGHTA, CDR2 FQGNSA. The CDR3 is 14 residues long. The V and J ends lost 5 bases and 7 bases respectively, with 17 bases between them. The CDR3: CASSRSGGLGGYTF. CDR3 coding DNA: TGTGCCAGCAGCCGTAGCGGGGGTTTGGGTGGCTACACCTTC.

In this sample, this clonotype turned up many times. This sequence joins TRBV6-5 and TRBJ1-3; D remains ambiguous. This CDR3 contains 14 residues. Germline V gives CDR1 MNHEY, CDR2 SVGAGI. The germline V and J ends were trimmed by 5 bases and 0 bases, with 8 bases remaining between them. CDR3 protein: CASSPEYSGNTIYF. Here the CDR3 DNA reads TGTGCCAGCAGTCCCGAATACTCTGGAAACACCATATATTTT.

The V gene is TRBV7-9, the J gene TRBJ2-1, with D maybe TRBD1 (5 bases). V lost 3 bases, J lost 7 bases, and 13 bases lay in between. The germline V gene has CDR1 SEHNR and CDR2 FQNEAQ (reference sequence). The CDR3 totals 14 residues. CDR3 nucleotide sequence: TGTGCCAGCAGCTTGGACATCAGGTATAATGAGCAGTTCTTC. It translates to CASSLDIRYNEQFF.

The V call is TRBV7-9, the J call TRBJ1-6; D perhaps matches TRBD1 (6 bases). V lost 5 bases and J 7 bases, leaving 15 bases between the germline ends. The length of the CDR3 is 15 residues. CDR1 and CDR2 from the germline V gene are SEHNR and FQNEAQ (reference sequence). As DNA, the CDR3 is TGTGCCAGCAGCCAAGAGCGGGGGGCGAATTCACCCCTCCACTTT. Amino acids: CASSQERGANSPLHF.

This clonotype was seen at least ten times. V is TRBV24-1 and J is TRBJ1-3, with D tentatively TRBD1 (5 bases). Germline V gene data show CDR1 as KGHDR and CDR2 as SFDVKD. Trimming left V 5 bases short and J 0 bases short, with 10 bases between. The CDR3 has 15 residues. CDR3 residues: CATSGGVPSGNTIYF. Here the CDR3 DNA reads TGTGCCACCAGTGGGGGCGTACCCTCTGGAAACACCATATATTTT.

About this clonotype itself: It may be a read error: a sequence one base away is much more abundant. This chain uses TRBV20-1 with TRBJ1-2; D is perhaps TRBD1 (5 bases). Germline CDR1 is DFQATT and CDR2 is SNEGSKA (reference sequence). Trimming cost V 5 bases and J 8 bases, with 21 bases left between them. The CDR3 has 14 residues. The CDR3 region is CSAGARGPGGGYTF. The CDR3 nucleotides read TGCAGTGCTGGGGCACGAGGCCCCGGGGGGGGCTACACCTTC.

The chain combines TRBV7-2 with TRBJ1-2; unclear D gene. The CDR3 consists of 13 residues. The V gene lost 6 bases and the J gene lost 4 bases, with 12 bases spanning the gap. Germline-derived CDR1 and CDR2 are SGHTA and FQGNSA. DNA of the CDR3: TGTGCCAGCAGGTCGGACGGTCCCTATGGCTACACCTTC. Translating it yields CASRSDGPYGYTF.

This clonotype has ten or more counts. The chain recombines TRBV12-5 with TRBJ2-7; D gene ambiguous. The V end lost 5 bases, the J end lost 2 bases, and 13 bases lay between the germline ends. Germline CDR1 is LGHNT and CDR2 is FRNRAP. The CDR3 contains 14 residues. Here the CDR3 reads CASGPGPPTYEQYF. CDR3 coding DNA: TGTGCTAGTGGTCCCGGGCCGCCAACCTACGAGCAGTACTTC. Drawing the rest from reference TRBV12-5 and TRBJ2-7, the complete variable domain is DARVTQTPRHKVTEMGQEVTMRCQPILGHNTVFWYRQTMMQGLELLAYFRNRAPLDDSGMPKDRFSAEMPDATLATLKIQPSEPRDSAVYFCASGPGPPTYEQYFGPGTRLTVT.

At least ten counts were recorded for this clonotype. The chain employs TRBV11-3 and TRBJ2-7; D may match TRBD1 or TRBD2 (6 bases each). This CDR3 contains 14 residues. The V end lost 6 bases, the J end lost 4 bases, and 16 bases lay between the germline ends. In germline, CDR1 is SGHNT, CDR2 YENEEA. CDR3 DNA sequence: TGTGCCAGCAGTCGAGGGGGAGGAGGTTACGAGCAGTACTTC. Its translation is CASSRGGGGYEQYF.

This clonotype appeared many times. The V and J genes are TRBV20-1 and TRBJ1-6, with 10 bases fitting TRBD1. Losses at the gene ends were 6 bases for V and 2 bases for J; bases not matched to a gene: 7. The CDR3 runs to 16 residues. Per germline, CDR1 DFQATT and CDR2 SNEGSKA (reference sequence). In nucleotides, the CDR3 is TGCAGTGCAGGGCCGGGACAGGGGACCTATAATTCACCCCTCCACTTT. Encoded protein: CSAGPGQGTYNSPLHF.

This clonotype was picked up many times. The V gene is TRBV5-8, the J gene TRBJ1-6; D gene unclear. V lost 4 bases and J 9 bases, leaving 8 bases between the germline ends. CDR1 and CDR2 (germline): SGHTS, YDEGEE. The CDR3 is 12 amino acids. CDR3 nucleotide sequence: TGTGCCAGCAGCAGGGTTGGTTCACCCCTCCACTTT. It yields the protein CASSRVGSPLHF.

The rearrangement uses TRBV20-1 and TRBJ1-2; unclear D gene. Germline CDR1 and CDR2: DFQATT and SNEGSKA (reference sequence). V was clipped by 1 base and J by 5 bases, with 14 bases between them. This CDR3 is built from 14 residues. The chain's CDR3 is CSARVAGQRYGYTF. The DNA for the CDR3 is TGCAGTGCTAGAGTAGCCGGGCAGCGGTATGGCTACACCTTC.